This T cell receptor (beta chain) stems from a study of blood T cell repertoires in COVID-19. Profiling relied on immunoSEQ multiplex PCR, and the TCRdb table lists in-frame clones only, not all of them. The sample records fewer than 200,000 clones, over 80% being singletons. CDR1 GTSNPN and CDR2 SVGIG come from the germline V gene (reference sequence). This CDR3 comprises 14 residues. The trim removed 5 bases at V and 1 base at J, leaving 3 bases unmatched. This receptor was identified in a woman aged 50 to 60 who had recovered from COVID-19. The genes are TRBV30 and TRBJ2-3; 10 bases align to TRBD1. Sequencing used PBMCs or T cells enriched from blood (not recorded which). CDR3 nucleotide sequence: TGTGCCTGGGCCGGGACAGGGGGCACAGATACGCAGTATTTT. The encoded protein is CAWAGTGGTDTQYF.